These T cell receptor beta chains were read from a single sample in a study of graft-versus-host responses after intestinal transplantation. The method was immunoSEQ multiplex PCR; TCRdb's version includes in-frame clones alone and lacks a portion of them. The sample lists about 36,000 clones; roughly 94% were seen once. These receptors' antigens are unknown. This specimen consisted of unstimulated CD4+ T cells sorted from spleen or lymph node cells, obtained before transplant. The receptors come from a human donor who was the organ donor for an intestinal transplant. Each CDR3 is given with its conserved first and last residue. The D gene is left open where the match is weak.

V: TRBV27
J: TRBJ2-2
length: 14
D: NA
DNA: TGTGCCAGCAGAATCCTAGGGCCCACCGGGGAGCTGTTTTTT
CDR3: CASRILGPTGELFF

V: TRBV4-3
J: TRBJ1-5
length: 16
D: NA
DNA: TGCGCCAGCAGCCAAGATTTAGGGGGGAAAGGTGGACCCCAGCATTTT
CDR3: CASSQDLGGKGGPQHF

V: TRBV7-9
J: TRBJ1-4
length: 15
D: NA
DNA: TGTGCCAGCAGTCCCGCCAGGGAGGAGGGTGAAAAACTGTTTTTT
CDR3: CASSPAREEGEKLFF

V: TRBV5-1
J: TRBJ1-1
length: 16
D: NA
DNA: TGCGCCAGCAGCCTAAGCGTTCTACAGGCGAACACTGAAGCTTTCTTT
CDR3: CASSLSVLQANTEAFF

V: TRBV6-1
J: TRBJ1-5
length: 13
D: NA
DNA: TGTGCCAGCAGTGAAGCGGGAAATCAGCCCCAGCATTTT
CDR3: CASSEAGNQPQHF

V: TRBV5-1
J: TRBJ1-5
length: 17
D: TRBD1
DNA: TGCGCCACCCACTACAAGGACCAGGGGGCTAGCAATCAGCCCCAGCATTTT
CDR3: CATHYKDQGASNQPQHF

V: TRBV7-8
J: TRBJ2-7
length: 15
D: TRBD2
DNA: TGTGCCAGCAGCTTAGGTGTTAGCGGGCTCTACGAGCAGTACTTC
CDR3: CASSLGVSGLYEQYF

V: TRBV15
J: TRBJ1-4
length: 15
D: NA
DNA: TGTGCCACCAGCAGAGGGGAAGGACTAGATGAAAAACTGTTTTTT
CDR3: CATSRGEGLDEKLFF

V: TRBV6-1
J: TRBJ1-2
length: 15
D: NA
DNA: TGTGCCAGCAGTGAAGCCCGCACCTTCAACTATGGCTACACCTTC
CDR3: CASSEARTFNYGYTF

V: TRBV19
J: TRBJ1-2
length: 15
D: TRBD1
DNA: TGTGCCATAAAAGGGACAGGGGAGTTTAACTATGGCTACACCTTC
CDR3: CAIKGTGEFNYGYTF

V: TRBV5-5
J: TRBJ1-1
length: 13
D: NA
DNA: TGTGCCAGCAGCTCCAGGGGGAACACTGAAGCTTTCTTT
CDR3: CASSSRGNTEAFF

V: TRBV5-1
J: TRBJ2-3
length: 14
D: NA
DNA: TGCGCCAGCAGCTTGTGGGGGGCTTTAGATACGCAGTATTTT
CDR3: CASSLWGALDTQYF

V: TRBV19
J: TRBJ2-2
length: 16
D: TRBD1
DNA: TGTGCCAGTAGTATATCCAGGGGGCAATTGGGCGGGGAGCTGTTTTTT
CDR3: CASSISRGQLGGELFF

V: TRBV7-2
J: TRBJ1-3
length: 13
D: NA
DNA: TGTGCCAGCAGTTTCGCGAGGGGGGACACCATATATTTT
CDR3: CASSFARGDTIYF

V: TRBV11-2
J: TRBJ2-1
length: 18
D: TRBD1
DNA: TGTGCCAGCAGCTTAGATCGGTTGGGGACAGGGGGCTACAATGAGCAGTTCTTC
CDR3: CASSLDRLGTGGYNEQFF

V: TRBV28
J: TRBJ1-6
length: 14
D: TRBD1
DNA: TGTGCCAGCAGGAGTGGACAGGGGGTCTCACCCCTCCACTTT
CDR3: CASRSGQGVSPLHF

V: TRBV6-5
J: TRBJ1-1
length: 13
D: TRBD1
DNA: TGTGCCAGCAGTCGACAGGGGAACACTGAAGCTTTCTTT
CDR3: CASSRQGNTEAFF

V: TRBV7-9
J: TRBJ1-2
length: 14
D: NA
DNA: TGTGCCAGCAGCTTAGCAGGGGTGAACTATGGCTACACCTTC
CDR3: CASSLAGVNYGYTF

V: TRBV15
J: TRBJ2-2
length: 15
D: NA
DNA: TGTGCCACCAGCAAAAACAGGGAGGTCACCGGGGAGCTGTTTTTT
CDR3: CATSKNREVTGELFF

V: TRBV10-2
J: TRBJ2-5
length: 15
D: TRBD2
DNA: TGCGCCAGCAAGGCGGGGAGGGCGGGGTCGCAGACCCAGTACTTC
CDR3: CASKAGRAGSQTQYF

V: TRBV6-6
J: TRBJ2-7
length: 16
D: TRBD1
DNA: TGTGCCAGCAGTTACTCGAAGTTCAGGGGGATGTACGAGCAGTACTTC
CDR3: CASSYSKFRGMYEQYF

V: TRBV19
J: TRBJ2-2
length: 16
D: TRBD2
DNA: TGTGCCAGTAGTATGTTAGCGGGGGGGAACACCGGGGAGCTGTTTTTT
CDR3: CASSMLAGGNTGELFF

V: TRBV18
J: TRBJ2-2
length: 15
D: NA
DNA: TGTGCCAGCTCACCACGACTAACGAACACCGGGGAGCTGTTTTTT
CDR3: CASSPRLTNTGELFF

V: TRBV9
J: TRBJ1-3
length: 14
D: NA
DNA: TGTGCCAGCAGCACAGGGAGCGCTGGAAACACCATATATTTT
CDR3: CASSTGSAGNTIYF

V: TRBV19
J: TRBJ2-2
length: 17
D: NA
DNA: TGTGCCAGTAGTATAGATCTGCAGAGTGAAATCACCGGGGAGCTGTTTTTT
CDR3: CASSIDLQSEITGELFF